The T cell receptor (beta chain) described here comes from a study of blood T cell repertoires in COVID-19. Original processing methods: Estimated nucleated cell counts came from reference gene primer amplification. Clones were sequenced by immunoSEQ multiplex PCR, and TCRdb holds only the in-frame ones, with some missing. Clone size and V and J calls were adopted from that table, with D and trimming inferred from the DNA. The table includes around 380,000 clones, roughly 86% detected once. This clonotype was obtained from a man aged 30 to 39 who had recovered from COVID-19. Sequencing input: PBMCs or T cells enriched from blood (not recorded which).

The CDR3 is CASSYSTGGGEKLFF. In DNA, the CDR3 is TGTGCCAGCAGTTACTCGACGGGGGGAGGTGAAAAACTGTTTTTT. The V gene is TRBV6-5, the J gene TRBJ1-4; the D gene is possibly TRBD1 (5 bases). The V end was cut by 0 bases, the J end by 7 bases, with 12 bases between. CDR1 and CDR2 from the germline V gene are MNHEY and SVGAGI. The CDR3 runs to 15 residues.